The text below deals with one T cell receptor (beta chain). Its target antigen remains unknown. Base-call qualities are not available, and no considerably larger clone is one nucleotide away. The sample comes from a study of cytomegalovirus exposure and HLA in healthy donors (dated by TCRdb to about 2017). The study in broad terms: In an earlier analysis of under 750 of the donors, roughly 300 Gb of sequence data and 90 million to 130 million unique TCR beta sequences from about 190 million T cells were reported. Alongside the repertoire data, information on donor age, sex, ethnicity and CMV serostatus was compiled. A separate validation cohort of approximately 130 different subjects was used in addition to the 666-subject first cohort. Rather than using new phenotypic data, the later analysis identified candidate immune exposures from TCR beta sequences and from how often those sequences occurred across donors. Class I and class II HLA loci were covered by the typing at four-digit resolution. Several DR-DQ haplotypes were handled as single units for association and clustering because linkage in the cohort was strong. All discovery cohort repertoires had been generated using a single sequencing platform. The study profiled the T cell repertoires of some 610 subjects by immunosequencing and related them to cytomegalovirus serostatus. Of the roughly 400 genotyped donors, approximately 83% fell in the genetic ancestry cluster associated with self-reported Caucasian donors. To predict cytomegalovirus infection status, the study combined high-throughput TCR immunosequencing, statistical association of individual TCRs with disease status, and machine learning. On average, roughly 240,000 unique TCR beta nucleotide sequences were sequenced per donor among some 430 genotyped donors of the cohort, with 15% to 20% of those sequences being non-productive. The aim of the study was to test whether cataloging public T cell receptors could identify signatures of past pathogen exposure. In a later analysis, previously published TCR beta repertoires from 666 donors were re-analyzed and high-resolution HLA genotyping was added so that TCR occurrence patterns could be studied. An early release covering roughly 640 HLA-typed donors comprised 250 to 350 gigabases of sequencing data and 85 million to 100 million unique TCR sequences. A later genetic analysis took genome-wide SNP genotypes for about three fifths of the roughly 700 donors and used that subset as a discovery cohort. In an earlier analysis of 500 to 650 of the donors, high-throughput TCR beta sequencing was used to judge whether each TCR beta V gene segment behaved as functional or pseudogenic. The number of donors typed differed by locus, with about 629-630 for A, B, C, DRB1 and DQB1, over 500 for DQA1, about 610 for DPA1, and some 470 for DPB1.

The CDR3, cysteine through phenylalanine, is 15 amino acids long. The CDR3 DNA has 45 bases and is translated from base 1. The CDR1 and CDR2 encoded by the germline V gene are MDHEN and SYDVKM. Trimming takes 6 bases from V and 11 bases from J, and the germline ends sit 25 bases apart. The library was built by means of the immunoSEQ multiplex PCR assay. A mixture of 60 forward primers for TCR Vbeta segments and 13 reverse primers for TCR Jbeta segments was used in the multiplex PCR. A multiplex PCR assay on genomic DNA amplified the CDR3 region of rearranged TCR beta genes. The amplified TCR beta libraries were sequenced on the Illumina HiSeq System as 87-base-pair reads. In the authors' own workflow: In a later analysis, around 80 million unique TCR beta chains were counted across the 500 to 850 repertoires, and roughly 10 million of these chains were shared by at least two donors. A nearest-neighbor algorithm error-corrected the raw reads and collapsed the reads into unique sequences, merging closely related sequences to remove PCR and sequencing errors. To assign V, D and J gene segments, CDR3 sequences were aligned to IMGT reference sequences. For a sequence to be retained, a match of at least six nucleotides was required to both a V gene segment and a J gene segment. A rearrangement was called productive if the CDR3 had no stop codons and remained in frame with V and J, and every other rearrangement was called non-productive. Following IMGT convention, CDR3 was defined as the stretch from the second conserved V-encoded cysteine to the conserved J-encoded phenylalanine. The earlier analysis of roughly 590 of the donors excluded sequences that lacked an unambiguous match to a single V gene segment. An earlier analysis of 550 to 650 of the donors classified V segments as functional when productive rearrangements were above 56.7% and as segregating when the standard deviation between donors was above 5%. To diagnose cytomegalovirus status from the catalog of TCR beta chain sequences, a statistical classification framework was built. In a later analysis, TCR nucleotide sequences were compared against IMGT/GENE-DB human TR gene sequences so that V and J genes could be assigned. A later analysis assigned CDR3 sequences and most-parsimonious VDJ recombination scenarios with the TCRdist pipeline. In a later analysis, each TCR beta chain was defined by its CDR3 amino acid sequence together with its V-gene family, and reads lacking a unique V-gene family were excluded. As a way to deal with suspected cross-contamination and a sequencing artifact, a later analysis dropped 450 to 600 nucleotide sequences that were highly shared and had low generation probability. In a later analysis, a clonal expansion index for each public chain was calculated from normalized within-repertoire ranks of inferred template counts. A later analysis computed generation probabilities with a VDJ recombination model fitted to out-of-frame rearrangements, and checked the results against IGoR. A later analysis scored TCR-TCR, TCR-HLA and TCR-CMV co-occurrence with hypergeometric tests, applying a repertoire-size bias correction to TCR pairs. False discovery rates were estimated in a later analysis by permuting HLA or CMV assignments 20 times. In a later analysis, co-occurring TCRs were grouped using DBSCAN, with TCRdist sequence similarity added in when clustering inside HLA-allele-positive subsets. Repertoires with fewer than 30,000 or more than 120,000 public chains were left out of co-occurrence clustering, as were roughly five repertoires with anomalous nucleotide sharing. TCRdb carries this immuneACCESS record with in-frame sequences only. Its versions omit some clonotypes, under half of them owing to an unresolved V gene in the studies checked, with the rest unexplained. V and J calls and clone size are those listed in that table; D and trimming were worked out from the DNA. The sample data list around 110,000 clones, and 80% to 85% of these were observed just once. Around 23% of the sample rests with the top ten.

The paper as a whole reports these results and caveats: Cytomegalovirus status was reported to be diagnosed by the classifier with high specificity and sensitivity in both the original and validation cohorts. When HLA alleles, especially DR and DQ, strongly co-occurred, TCR associations were difficult to assign to individual alleles. The study gave a list of 150 to 200 TCR beta chains associated with cytomegalovirus. Broadly in line with IMGT annotations, most TCR beta V segments showed up in productive rearrangements about 90% or about 30% of the time in an earlier analysis of approximately 640 of the donors. Immune exposure information for the cohort was limited to CMV serostatus. Presence/absence analyses assumed roughly uniform sequencing depth across donors, an assumption that may not hold. In a later analysis, the rate of TCR association differed among HLA loci, with DRB1 alleles having the most associated TCRs and HLA-C alleles having the fewest. Specific HLA alleles were associated with over 15,000 TCR beta sequences at a false discovery rate of 0.05 in a later analysis. About 17 rarely observed V segments, including chromosome 9 orphons, were excluded from the earlier analysis of several hundred of the donors because counts were too low. It was suggested by the authors that the approach could potentially be generalized to other disease states and immunological phenotypes. Because HLA typing was unavailable for some donors at each locus, only the typed subset was used in association tests. A further reported finding was that TCR beta sequences accurately predicted the HLA-A and HLA-B alleles for most subjects in the first cohort. In a later genetic analysis, fewer N-insertions in productive TCRs were reported among donors in an Asian-associated ancestry cluster than the approximately 670-donor mean. In vitro tests confirmed that a few of the cytomegalovirus-associated TCR beta chains recognize cytomegalovirus antigens. According to a later analysis, parvovirus B19, influenza, CMV and Epstein-Barr virus appeared linked to several top co-occurrence clusters. A later analysis found that HLA-associated TCR beta chains were more clonally expanded and had lower generation probabilities than equally common non-associated chains. This cohort had only TCR beta chains sequenced, and the lack of alpha or paired-chain data limited which features could be detected. Linkage disequilibrium might explain the correlated functional status among segregating V segments, but an unknown experimental factor could not be excluded. V-gene and J-gene trimming of TCR beta chains was associated with a missense DCLRE1C variant in a later genetic analysis, and the association was replicated in an independent cohort. Because the 87-base-pair reads could not distinguish some IMGT-functional V segments, including TRBV6-2 and TRBV6-3, those segments were excluded. A later analysis found that most CMV-associated TCR beta chains appeared HLA-restricted, with HLA associations seemingly driven largely by CMV exposure. Most TCR sequences were observed very rarely across donors, whereas some public TCRs were present in many individuals. A cluster of highly shared sequence variants was judged likely to represent a technical artifact of the sequencing pipeline.

The cohort comprised fewer than 750 healthy bone marrow donors. All cohort members were sampled while nominally healthy, although unrecorded immune exposures were likely present. The donor tested CMV seropositive and was one of the 289 seropositive cohort members. Every donor gave a peripheral blood sample, and the peripheral blood mononuclear cells from that sample were used for TCR beta sequencing. Genomic DNA extraction from the blood cell samples was performed with the Qiagen DNeasy Blood Extraction Kit. What was sequenced was PBMCs. Rearrangement joined TRBV28 to TRBJ1-1, with TRBD1 as a weak D call on 5 bases. This clonotype originated in a man younger than 45 in good health and CMV-seropositive. At the DNA level, the sequence is TGTGCCAGCAGCTTTGTTGGGGTGGGGGGAAAGAAGGCTTTCTTT. It translates as CASSFVGVGGKKAFF.